The entry below describes one TCR beta chain. The antigen is unknown. The germline V gene encodes CDR1 LGHNA and CDR2 YSLEER. The CDR3 loop spans 15 amino acids. V lost 3 bases and J lost 6; bases outside the gene matches: 4. The entry originates in a study of T-cell memory formation after mild COVID-19. The overall study: There were largely donor-specific TCR clusters.

Researchers used 5'RACE with constant-segment primers to make TCR alpha and TCR beta cDNA libraries that carry sample barcodes and UMIs. TCRdb reprocessed the 5' RACE reads via MiXCR and lists one record per CDR3 protein. The table includes a few hundred thousand distinct CDR3 sequences, roughly 19% detected once. Study-level findings and limits: CD4/CD8 balance held among clones contracting day 15 to 85, and later expanders leaned CD4+.

This receptor was identified in a man younger than 35 who had mild COVID-19 (a few samples of this study predate the infection). Cell type and time point are not known. Sequencing input: PBMCs or a T cell subset sorted from them (not recorded which). The J gene is TRBJ1-4, the V gene TRBV4-3; 10 nucleotides agree with TRBD1. This chain's CDR3 is CASSHRGTGDEKLFF. Here the CDR3 DNA reads TGCGCCAGCAGCCACCGCGGGACAGGGGATGAAAAACTGTTTTTT.